Sequencing of this TCR beta chain was carried out in a study of shared clonotypes between healthy human individuals. About the study: The plates for each donor numbered three CD4 naive, three CD4 memory, two CD8 naive and one CD8 memory. Whole-study findings and limits: Among a few donors, roughly 5% of naive CD4 clonotypes were found in common.

Naive CD8 cells were CD45RO-negative, positively selected for CCR7, excluding terminally differentiated effector memory CD45RA+ cells. Replicate PCRs run on sorted subsets employed approximately 0.2 ug DNA, tens of thousands of T cell genomes. As handled by the study authors: Junction-only sequences produced by ImmunoSEQ had no quality scores, so filtering differed. Generated by immunoSEQ multiplex PCR, the TCRdb table keeps only in-frame clones and is missing some. V, J and clone size are taken as reported in that table, and D and trimming were inferred from the DNA itself. The sample carries under 600,000 clones, 95% to 98% recorded once. Worth noting for this clone: Antigen unknown.

The source of this sequence is a man under 40 in good health. Sequencing was carried out using naive CD8+ T cells sorted from blood.

The CDR3 DNA reads as TGTGCCAGTAGTATAGGGGGACCTGTCGATGGCTACACCTTC. Amino acid sequence: CASSIGGPVDGYTF. The chain links TRBV19 to TRBJ1-2; the D gene is possibly TRBD1 (5 bases). Germline assignment: CDR1 LNHDA and CDR2 SQIVND (reference sequence). With 1 base removed from V and 6 bases from J, the gap between germline ends came to 12 bases. The CDR3 is 14 amino acids.